Listed below are T cell receptor beta chains from one sample, sequenced in a study of OX40 agonist ivuxolimab in advanced cancers. Libraries were prepared by immunoSEQ multiplex PCR; TCRdb keeps only in-frame clonotypes and omits some of them. The repertoire has approximately 92,000 clones, about 80% of them found once; the top ten carry roughly 5.5%. The sequenced sample was CD4+ or CD8+ T cells sorted from blood, obtained in a trial of the OX40 agonist ivuxolimab. All receptors derive from an adult with an advanced solid tumor such as melanoma, head and neck, liver or kidney cancer. The CDR3 runs from the conserved cysteine through the conserved F or W. Each record gives: J gene, clone size, D gene, CDR3 length, V gene, CDR3 DNA, CDR3 protein. The D gene is left open where the match is weak. Only part of the rows carry a size: once, few, many, or a class if the clone is expanded.

J gene: TRBJ2-1; clone size: -; D gene: -; CDR3 length: 19; V gene: TRBV4-3; CDR3 DNA: TGCGCCAGCAGCCAAGATCCACTATCGGGCGCTTCCCTGTACAATGAGCAGTTCTTC; CDR3 protein: CASSQDPLSGASLYNEQFF
J gene: TRBJ1-3; clone size: few; D gene: TRBD1; CDR3 length: 18; V gene: TRBV5-1; CDR3 DNA: TGCGCCAGCAGCTTGTCCCCAACCGGACAGGGGGCTGGAAACACCATATATTTT; CDR3 protein: CASSLSPTGQGAGNTIYF
J gene: TRBJ2-3; clone size: -; D gene: TRBD1; CDR3 length: 16; V gene: TRBV19; CDR3 DNA: TGTGCCAGTAGTCCCGGGCCCGGGACAGGGGAAGATACGCAGTATTTT; CDR3 protein: CASSPGPGTGEDTQYF
J gene: TRBJ1-1; clone size: -; D gene: -; CDR3 length: 13; V gene: TRBV2; CDR3 DNA: TGTGCCAGCAGTGGACAGGTCAACACTGAAGCTTTCTTT; CDR3 protein: CASSGQVNTEAFF
J gene: TRBJ1-4; clone size: -; D gene: -; CDR3 length: 14; V gene: TRBV15; CDR3 DNA: TGTGCCACCAGCAGAGTGGGGGTAGATGAAAAACTGTTTTTT; CDR3 protein: CATSRVGVDEKLFF
J gene: TRBJ1-2; clone size: -; D gene: TRBD1; CDR3 length: 16; V gene: TRBV18; CDR3 DNA: TGTGCCAGCTCACCACCGTTCACAGGGGGGAAGGATGGCTACACCTTC; CDR3 protein: CASSPPFTGGKDGYTF
J gene: TRBJ1-1; clone size: -; D gene: -; CDR3 length: 13; V gene: TRBV5-1; CDR3 DNA: TGCGCCAGCAGCTTAAAAGGTGGGACTGAAGCTTTCTTT; CDR3 protein: CASSLKGGTEAFF
J gene: TRBJ1-1; clone size: few; D gene: -; CDR3 length: 14; V gene: TRBV7-9; CDR3 DNA: TGTGCCAGCAGCTTAGCAGGGGCGAACACTGAAGCTTTCTTT; CDR3 protein: CASSLAGANTEAFF
J gene: TRBJ1-5; clone size: -; D gene: TRBD1; CDR3 length: 16; V gene: TRBV5-1; CDR3 DNA: TGCGCCAGCAGCTTGGGGCCGACAGGGGGGAATCAGCCCCAGCATTTT; CDR3 protein: CASSLGPTGGNQPQHF
J gene: TRBJ2-7; clone size: -; D gene: -; CDR3 length: 13; V gene: TRBV15; CDR3 DNA: TGTGCCATACGTTCGGGACTCGGATACGAGCAGTACTTC; CDR3 protein: CAIRSGLGYEQYF
J gene: TRBJ2-2; clone size: -; D gene: -; CDR3 length: 11; V gene: TRBV9; CDR3 DNA: TGTGCCAGCAGGGGGTTCGGGGAGCTGTTTTTT; CDR3 protein: CASRGFGELFF
J gene: TRBJ2-2; clone size: -; D gene: TRBD1; CDR3 length: 15; V gene: TRBV7-2; CDR3 DNA: TGTGCCAGCAGCTCGGACAGGGGGTTCACCGGGGAGCTGTTTTTT; CDR3 protein: CASSSDRGFTGELFF
J gene: TRBJ2-1; clone size: -; D gene: TRBD2; CDR3 length: 15; V gene: TRBV12-5; CDR3 DNA: TGTGCTAGTGGTTTGGAGGCGGGAGGGCCGGATGAGCAGTTCTTC; CDR3 protein: CASGLEAGGPDEQFF
J gene: TRBJ1-2; clone size: -; D gene: TRBD1; CDR3 length: 13; V gene: TRBV18; CDR3 DNA: TGTGCCAGTGAAAGGGACAGGGACTATGGCTACACCTTC; CDR3 protein: CASERDRDYGYTF
J gene: TRBJ2-2; clone size: -; D gene: -; CDR3 length: 15; V gene: TRBV6-5; CDR3 DNA: TGTGCCAGCAGTTACTCGGCCGGGTTCCCCGGGGAGCTGTTTTTT; CDR3 protein: CASSYSAGFPGELFF
J gene: TRBJ1-1; clone size: -; D gene: -; CDR3 length: 15; V gene: TRBV21-1; CDR3 DNA: TGTGCCAGATACGAGGGAAAAGGGCAAAACACTGAAGCTTTCTTT; CDR3 protein: CARYEGKGQNTEAFF
J gene: TRBJ1-6; clone size: -; D gene: -; CDR3 length: 16; V gene: TRBV4-2; CDR3 DNA: TGTGCCAGCAGCCAAGAAGGGGCTAATTATAATTCACCCCTCCACTTT; CDR3 protein: CASSQEGANYNSPLHF
J gene: TRBJ2-2; clone size: once; D gene: -; CDR3 length: 15; V gene: TRBV5-1; CDR3 DNA: TGCGCCAGCAGCTTGGGGGGTCCCAGCACCGGGGAGCTGTTTTTT; CDR3 protein: CASSLGGPSTGELFF
J gene: TRBJ1-2; clone size: -; D gene: -; CDR3 length: 14; V gene: TRBV9; CDR3 DNA: TGTGCCAGCAGCGTAGAAGGAAATCCATATGGCTACACCTTC; CDR3 protein: CASSVEGNPYGYTF
J gene: TRBJ1-6; clone size: few; D gene: -; CDR3 length: 15; V gene: TRBV2; CDR3 DNA: TGTGCCAGCAGAACTGAGACCGCCTATAATTCACCCCTCCACTTT; CDR3 protein: CASRTETAYNSPLHF
J gene: TRBJ2-1; clone size: -; D gene: -; CDR3 length: 14; V gene: TRBV7-6; CDR3 DNA: TGTGCCAGCAGCTTAGAAGGGTGGGGCAGGGAGCAGTTCTTC; CDR3 protein: CASSLEGWGREQFF
J gene: TRBJ1-1; clone size: -; D gene: TRBD1; CDR3 length: 15; V gene: TRBV4-1; CDR3 DNA: TGCGCCAGCAGCCAGGGACAGATACTGAACACTGAAGCTTTCTTT; CDR3 protein: CASSQGQILNTEAFF
J gene: TRBJ2-3; clone size: -; D gene: TRBD2; CDR3 length: 16; V gene: TRBV7-9; CDR3 DNA: TGTGCCAGCAGGACCGGGACTAGCGGGAGTTCAGATACGCAGTATTTT; CDR3 protein: CASRTGTSGSSDTQYF
J gene: TRBJ1-2; clone size: -; D gene: -; CDR3 length: 14; V gene: TRBV7-9; CDR3 DNA: TGTGCCAGCAGCTTACCCGGACAGAACTATGGCTACACCTTC; CDR3 protein: CASSLPGQNYGYTF
J gene: TRBJ1-6; clone size: once; D gene: TRBD1; CDR3 length: 15; V gene: TRBV5-1; CDR3 DNA: TGCGCCAGCAGCTTGGACAGGGGCGAAAATTCACCCCTCCACTTT; CDR3 protein: CASSLDRGENSPLHF
J gene: TRBJ2-3; clone size: -; D gene: -; CDR3 length: 13; V gene: TRBV7-2; CDR3 DNA: TGTGCCAGCAGCCTTATGGCGGAAGATACGCAGTATTTT; CDR3 protein: CASSLMAEDTQYF
J gene: TRBJ1-5; clone size: -; D gene: -; CDR3 length: 14; V gene: TRBV21-1; CDR3 DNA: TGTGCCAGCAGCAGTACAGGGTTCGAGCAGCCCCAGCATTTT; CDR3 protein: CASSSTGFEQPQHF
J gene: TRBJ2-2; clone size: -; D gene: -; CDR3 length: 14; V gene: TRBV10-1; CDR3 DNA: TGCGCCAGCAGCGAGACAACGAACACCGGGGAGCTGTTTTTT; CDR3 protein: CASSETTNTGELFF
J gene: TRBJ2-7; clone size: -; D gene: TRBD2; CDR3 length: 15; V gene: TRBV19; CDR3 DNA: TGTGCCAGTAGTATGGAGGGAGGGCAAGGGTACGAGCAGTACTTC; CDR3 protein: CASSMEGGQGYEQYF
J gene: TRBJ2-5; clone size: -; D gene: TRBD2; CDR3 length: 15; V gene: TRBV6-5; CDR3 DNA: TGTGCCAGCAGTGCAGGGACTAGCGGGCAAGAGACCCAGTACTTC; CDR3 protein: CASSAGTSGQETQYF
J gene: TRBJ2-7; clone size: -; D gene: TRBD1; CDR3 length: 14; V gene: TRBV6-1; CDR3 DNA: TGTGCCAGCAGGACGGGACAGGGTAGGGACGAGCAGTACTTC; CDR3 protein: CASRTGQGRDEQYF
J gene: TRBJ2-5; clone size: -; D gene: TRBD2; CDR3 length: 13; V gene: TRBV9; CDR3 DNA: TGCGCGAGCGGGGGGGACCGGGTGGGGACCCAGTACTTC; CDR3 protein: CASGGDRVGTQYF
J gene: TRBJ2-7; clone size: many; D gene: TRBD1; CDR3 length: 15; V gene: TRBV29-1; CDR3 DNA: TGCAGCCCCGTTGGGACAGAATATCCTTCCTACGAGCAGTACTTC; CDR3 protein: CSPVGTEYPSYEQYF
J gene: TRBJ1-2; clone size: -; D gene: TRBD1; CDR3 length: 16; V gene: TRBV12-5; CDR3 DNA: TGTGCTAGTGGTTTGGGGGGACAGCGAAAAACATTTGGCTACACCTTC; CDR3 protein: CASGLGGQRKTFGYTF
J gene: TRBJ2-7; clone size: -; D gene: -; CDR3 length: 12; V gene: TRBV27; CDR3 DNA: TGTGCCAGCGGAGGGGGCGGATACGAGCAGTACTTC; CDR3 protein: CASGGGGYEQYF
J gene: TRBJ2-7; clone size: -; D gene: TRBD1; CDR3 length: 14; V gene: TRBV2; CDR3 DNA: TGTGCCAGCAGCGTACAAACAGGGGATGACGAGCAGTACTTC; CDR3 protein: CASSVQTGDDEQYF
J gene: TRBJ2-3; clone size: -; D gene: TRBD2; CDR3 length: 19; V gene: TRBV18; CDR3 DNA: TGTGCCAGCTCACCACAGCTGGCTAGCGGGGGGTACCTCACAGATACGCAGTATTTT; CDR3 protein: CASSPQLASGGYLTDTQYF
J gene: TRBJ2-3; clone size: -; D gene: -; CDR3 length: 16; V gene: TRBV18; CDR3 DNA: TGTGCCAGCTCACCCAGGGGTACAGACCTCACAGATACGCAGTATTTT; CDR3 protein: CASSPRGTDLTDTQYF
J gene: TRBJ2-7; clone size: -; D gene: -; CDR3 length: 14; V gene: TRBV5-1; CDR3 DNA: TGCGCCAGCAGCCTCGTTGGGGCCGTCTACGAGCAGTACTTC; CDR3 protein: CASSLVGAVYEQYF
J gene: TRBJ1-2; clone size: -; D gene: TRBD1; CDR3 length: 14; V gene: TRBV6-5; CDR3 DNA: TGTGCCAGCAGTTATTCCGGGACAGCGGATGGCTACACCTTC; CDR3 protein: CASSYSGTADGYTF
J gene: TRBJ1-1; clone size: -; D gene: -; CDR3 length: 15; V gene: TRBV27; CDR3 DNA: TGTGCCAGCAGTTTATCGAGAAGGTTTGACACTGAAGCTTTCTTT; CDR3 protein: CASSLSRRFDTEAFF
J gene: TRBJ1-5; clone size: -; D gene: -; CDR3 length: 13; V gene: TRBV7-2; CDR3 DNA: TGTGCCAGCAGCTTAGACACCGGGGTAGCCCAGCATTTT; CDR3 protein: CASSLDTGVAQHF